This T cell receptor (beta chain) was obtained from a study of patients and donors after allogeneic stem cell transplantation (dated by TCRdb to between 2020 and 2021). Library preparation employed RT-PCR. The instrument given in TCRdb is NextSeq 550. TCRdb reworked the public reads: Q25 trimming with fastp, MiXCR clone assembly, productive beta chains retained. One record per CDR3 amino acid sequence lists the most common genes and DNA. This sample gives over a thousand distinct CDR3 sequences in total; less than 45% of them show up just once. The leading ten clones occupy almost 35% of the sample. This clonotype was counted only a few times. What this receptor recognizes is not known. There are no base qualities to consult, and no much larger clone falls within one base. CDR1 and CDR2 were assigned from the germline V gene (reference sequence) as LGHDT and YNNKEL. The CDR3 goes from the cysteine to the phenylalanine over 14 residues. Only the CDR3 region is kept as DNA, spanning 42 bases read in frame from base 1. The junction shows trimming of 0 bases on V and 6 bases on J, plus 11 bases between the germline ends.

Specimen: blood, either unsorted or a sorted T cell fraction (not recorded which). The sequence was collected from a human donor who was either an allogeneic HSCT recipient or a stem cell or donor lymphocyte infusion donor (not recorded which). It is not recorded whose cells these are; they may come from a transplant donor. The chain is encoded by TRBV3-1 joined to TRBJ1-1; no confident D gene assignment can be made. The DNA is TGTGCCAGCAGCCAAGATTCTCCCACCGCTGAAGCTTTCTTT. Its amino acids are CASSQDSPTAEAFF.